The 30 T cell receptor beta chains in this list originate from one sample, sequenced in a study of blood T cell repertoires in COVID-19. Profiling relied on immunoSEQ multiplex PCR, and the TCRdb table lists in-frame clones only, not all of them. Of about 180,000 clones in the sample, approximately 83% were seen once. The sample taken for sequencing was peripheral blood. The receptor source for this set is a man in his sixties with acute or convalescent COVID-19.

The DNA of the CDR3 is TGTGCCAGCAGTGAAGTGCGGAACACCGGGGAGCTGTTTTTT. It codes for CASSEVRNTGELFF. The chain has TRBV6-1 and TRBJ2-2; D is unresolved. The CDR3 has 14 residues. Germline V gene data show CDR1 as MNHNS and CDR2 as SASEGT. The V end lost 1 base, the J end lost 1 base, and 4 bases lay between the germline ends.

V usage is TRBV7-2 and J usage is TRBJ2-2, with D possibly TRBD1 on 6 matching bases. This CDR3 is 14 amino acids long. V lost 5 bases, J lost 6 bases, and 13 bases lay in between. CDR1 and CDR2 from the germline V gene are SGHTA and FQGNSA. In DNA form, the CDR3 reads TGTGCCAGCAGCATACAACAGGGTCCCGGGGAGCTGTTTTTT. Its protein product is CASSIQQGPGELFF.

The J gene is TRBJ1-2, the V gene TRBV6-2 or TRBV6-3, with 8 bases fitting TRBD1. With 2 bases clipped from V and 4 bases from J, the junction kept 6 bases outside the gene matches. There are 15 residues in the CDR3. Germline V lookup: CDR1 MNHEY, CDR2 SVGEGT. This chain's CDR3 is CASSYRAGGGYGYTF. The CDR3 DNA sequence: TGTGCCAGCAGTTACCGAGCAGGGGGCGGCTATGGCTACACCTTC.

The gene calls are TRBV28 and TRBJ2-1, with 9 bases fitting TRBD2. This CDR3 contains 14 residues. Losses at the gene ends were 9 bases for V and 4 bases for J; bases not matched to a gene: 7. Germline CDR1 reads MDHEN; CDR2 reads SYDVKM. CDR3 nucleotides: TGTGCCAGTAATCTAGCGGGACTATACAATGAGCAGTTCTTC. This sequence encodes CASNLAGLYNEQFF.

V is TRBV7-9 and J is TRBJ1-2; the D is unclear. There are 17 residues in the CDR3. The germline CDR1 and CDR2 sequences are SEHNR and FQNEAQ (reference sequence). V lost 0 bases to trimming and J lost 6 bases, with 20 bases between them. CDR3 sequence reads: CASSLAGGGGDENGYTF. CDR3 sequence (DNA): TGTGCCAGCAGCTTAGCCGGCGGAGGTGGGGATGAGAATGGCTACACCTTC.

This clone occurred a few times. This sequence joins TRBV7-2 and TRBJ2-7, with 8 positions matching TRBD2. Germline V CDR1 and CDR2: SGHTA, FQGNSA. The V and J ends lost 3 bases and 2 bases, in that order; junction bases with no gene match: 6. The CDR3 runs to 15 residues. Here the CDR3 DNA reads TGTGCCAGCAGCTTGGTACCGGGGGGGGCCTACGAGCAGTACTTC. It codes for CASSLVPGGAYEQYF.

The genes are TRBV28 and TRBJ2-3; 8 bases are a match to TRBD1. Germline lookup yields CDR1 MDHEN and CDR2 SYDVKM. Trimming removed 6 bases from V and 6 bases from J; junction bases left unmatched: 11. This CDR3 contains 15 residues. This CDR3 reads CASRYRDRPPDTQYF. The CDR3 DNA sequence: TGTGCCAGCAGGTACCGGGACAGGCCCCCCGATACGCAGTATTTT.

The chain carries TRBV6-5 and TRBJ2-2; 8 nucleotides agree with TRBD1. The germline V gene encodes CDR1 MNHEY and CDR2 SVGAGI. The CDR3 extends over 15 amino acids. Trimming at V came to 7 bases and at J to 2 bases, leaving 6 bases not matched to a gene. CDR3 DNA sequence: TGTGCCAGCACCAGGGGACAGGTTAACACCGGGGAGCTGTTTTTT. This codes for CASTRGQVNTGELFF.

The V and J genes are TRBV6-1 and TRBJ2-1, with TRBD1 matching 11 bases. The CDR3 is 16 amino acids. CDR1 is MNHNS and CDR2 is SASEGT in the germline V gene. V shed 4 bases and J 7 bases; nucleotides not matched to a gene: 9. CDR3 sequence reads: CASSVSIGQGANEQFF. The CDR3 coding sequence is TGTGCCAGCAGTGTTTCAATCGGACAGGGGGCGAATGAGCAGTTCTTC.

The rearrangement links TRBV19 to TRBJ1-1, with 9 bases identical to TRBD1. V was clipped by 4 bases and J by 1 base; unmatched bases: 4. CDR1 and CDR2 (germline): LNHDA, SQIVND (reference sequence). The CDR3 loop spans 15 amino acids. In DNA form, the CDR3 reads TGTGCCAGTAGTACCGAGGACAGGGGGAACACTGAAGCTTTCTTT. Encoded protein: CASSTEDRGNTEAFF. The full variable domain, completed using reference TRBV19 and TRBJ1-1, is DGGITQSPKYLFRKEGQNVTLSCEQNLNHDAMYWYRQDPGQGLRLIYYSQIVNDFQKGDIAEGYSVSREKKESFPLTVTSAQKNPTAFYLCASSTEDRGNTEAFFGQGTRLTVV.

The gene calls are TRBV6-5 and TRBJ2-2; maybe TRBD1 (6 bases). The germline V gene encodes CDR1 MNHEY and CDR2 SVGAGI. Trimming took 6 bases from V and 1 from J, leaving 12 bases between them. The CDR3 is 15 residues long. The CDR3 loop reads CASRTPGQNTGELFF. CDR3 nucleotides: TGTGCCAGCAGAACGCCGGGACAGAACACCGGGGAGCTGTTTTTT.

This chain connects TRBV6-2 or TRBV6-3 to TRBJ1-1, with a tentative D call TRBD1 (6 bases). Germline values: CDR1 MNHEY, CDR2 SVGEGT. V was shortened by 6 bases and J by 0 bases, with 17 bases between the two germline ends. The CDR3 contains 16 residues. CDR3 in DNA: TGTGCCAGCAGCTCGGCCGGGGGGCCTTTGAACACTGAAGCTTTCTTT. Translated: CASSSAGGPLNTEAFF.

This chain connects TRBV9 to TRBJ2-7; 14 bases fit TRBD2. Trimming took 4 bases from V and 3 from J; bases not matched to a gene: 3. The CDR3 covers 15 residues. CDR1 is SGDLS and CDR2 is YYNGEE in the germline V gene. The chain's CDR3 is CASSSGTSGSYEQYF. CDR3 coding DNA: TGTGCCAGCAGCTCCGGGACTAGCGGGAGCTACGAGCAGTACTTC. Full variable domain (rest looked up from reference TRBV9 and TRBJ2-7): DSGVTQTPKHLITATGQRVTLRCSPRSGDLSVYWYQQSLDQGLQFLIQYYNGEERAKGNILERFSAQQFPDLHSELNLSSLELGDSALYFCASSSGTSGSYEQYFGPGTRLTVT.

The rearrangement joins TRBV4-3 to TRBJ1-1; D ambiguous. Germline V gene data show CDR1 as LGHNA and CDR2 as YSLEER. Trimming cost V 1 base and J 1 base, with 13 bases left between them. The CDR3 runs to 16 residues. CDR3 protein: CASSQASGLPNTEAFF. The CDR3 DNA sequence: TGCGCCAGCAGCCAAGCCTCTGGGCTTCCGAACACTGAAGCTTTCTTT.

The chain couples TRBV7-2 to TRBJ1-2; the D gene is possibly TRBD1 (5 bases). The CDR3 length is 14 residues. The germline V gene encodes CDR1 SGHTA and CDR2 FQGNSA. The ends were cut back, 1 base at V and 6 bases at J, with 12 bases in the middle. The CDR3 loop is CASSLGGDSDGYTF. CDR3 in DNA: TGTGCCAGCAGCTTAGGCGGGGACTCGGATGGCTACACCTTC.

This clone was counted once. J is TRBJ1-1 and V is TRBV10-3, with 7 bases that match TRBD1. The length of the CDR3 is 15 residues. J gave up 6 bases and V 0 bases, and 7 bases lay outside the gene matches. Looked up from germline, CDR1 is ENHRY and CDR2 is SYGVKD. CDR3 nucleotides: TGTGCCATCAGTGAGTCGGCCGGGACAGCGTCTGAAGCTTTCTTT. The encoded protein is CAISESAGTASEAFF.

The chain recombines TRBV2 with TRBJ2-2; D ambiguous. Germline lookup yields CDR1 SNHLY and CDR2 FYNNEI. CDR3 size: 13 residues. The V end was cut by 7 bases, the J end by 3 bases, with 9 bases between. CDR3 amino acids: CASILRYTGELFF. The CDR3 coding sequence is TGTGCCAGCATTCTACGGTACACCGGGGAGCTGTTTTTT.

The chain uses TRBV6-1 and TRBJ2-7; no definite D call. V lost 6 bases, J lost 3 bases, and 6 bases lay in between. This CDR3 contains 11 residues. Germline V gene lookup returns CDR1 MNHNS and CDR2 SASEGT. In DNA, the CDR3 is TGTGCCAGCAGCCTCGGCTACGAGCAGTACTTC. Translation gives CASSLGYEQYF.

This CDR3 is CASSSGDRGKRSYNEQFF. CDR3 coding DNA: TGTGCCAGCAGCTCCGGAGACAGGGGAAAGCGGTCCTACAATGAGCAGTTCTTC. The V and J genes are TRBV7-9 and TRBJ2-1, with 8 bases matching TRBD1. Germline loops: CDR1 SEHNR, CDR2 FQNEAQ (reference sequence). This CDR3 spans 18 amino acids. V was clipped by 4 bases and J by 1 base; unmatched bases: 12.

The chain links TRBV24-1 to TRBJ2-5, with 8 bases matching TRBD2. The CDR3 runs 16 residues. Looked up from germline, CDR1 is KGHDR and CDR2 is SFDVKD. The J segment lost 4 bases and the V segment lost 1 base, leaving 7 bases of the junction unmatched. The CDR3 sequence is CATSDFSGLAPETQYF. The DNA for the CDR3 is TGTGCCACCAGTGATTTCTCTGGACTAGCCCCAGAGACCCAGTACTTC.

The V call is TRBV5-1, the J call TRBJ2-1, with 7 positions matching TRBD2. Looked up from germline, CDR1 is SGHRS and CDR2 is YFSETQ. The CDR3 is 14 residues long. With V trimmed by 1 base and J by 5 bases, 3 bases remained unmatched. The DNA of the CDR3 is TGCGCCAGCAGCTTGTCGGGGGGAGACAATGAGCAGTTCTTC. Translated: CASSLSGGDNEQFF.

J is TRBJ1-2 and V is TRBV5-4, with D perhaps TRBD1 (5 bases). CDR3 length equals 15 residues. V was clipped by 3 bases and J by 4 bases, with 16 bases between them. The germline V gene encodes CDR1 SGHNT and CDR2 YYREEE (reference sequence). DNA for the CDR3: TGTGCCAGCAGCTCACCGACAGACGGGGGCTATGGCTACACCTTC. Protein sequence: CASSSPTDGGYGYTF. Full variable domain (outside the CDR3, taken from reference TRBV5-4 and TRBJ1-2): ETGVTQSPTHLIKTRGQQVTLRCSSQSGHNTVSWYQQALGQGPQFIFQYYREEENGRGNFPPRFSGLQFPNYSSELNVNALELDDSALYLCASSSPTDGGYGYTFGSGTRLTVV.

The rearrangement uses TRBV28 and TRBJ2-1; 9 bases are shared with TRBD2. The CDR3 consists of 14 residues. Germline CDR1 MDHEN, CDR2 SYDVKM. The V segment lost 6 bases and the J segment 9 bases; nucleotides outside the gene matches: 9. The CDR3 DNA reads TGTGCCAGCAGACCAGCCGGGACTAGCTCTGAGCAGTTCTTC. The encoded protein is CASRPAGTSSEQFF.

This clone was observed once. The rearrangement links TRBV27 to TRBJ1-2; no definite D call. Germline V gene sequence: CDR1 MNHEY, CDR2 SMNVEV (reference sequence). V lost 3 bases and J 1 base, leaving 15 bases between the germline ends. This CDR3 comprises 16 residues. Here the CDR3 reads CASSLIGQAGNYGYTF. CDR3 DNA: TGTGCCAGCAGTTTGATTGGGCAAGCCGGTAACTATGGCTACACCTTC.

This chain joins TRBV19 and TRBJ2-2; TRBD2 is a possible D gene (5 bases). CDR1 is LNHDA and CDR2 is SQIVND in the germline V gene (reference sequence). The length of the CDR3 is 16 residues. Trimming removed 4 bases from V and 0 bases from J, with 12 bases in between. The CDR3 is CASSRSGAANTGELFF. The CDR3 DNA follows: TGTGCCAGTAGTAGGAGCGGAGCCGCGAACACCGGGGAGCTGTTTTTT. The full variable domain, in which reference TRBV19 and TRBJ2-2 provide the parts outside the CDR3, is DGGITQSPKYLFRKEGQNVTLSCEQNLNHDAMYWYRQDPGQGLRLIYYSQIVNDFQKGDIAEGYSVSREKKESFPLTVTSAQKNPTAFYLCASSRSGAANTGELFFGEGSRLTVL.

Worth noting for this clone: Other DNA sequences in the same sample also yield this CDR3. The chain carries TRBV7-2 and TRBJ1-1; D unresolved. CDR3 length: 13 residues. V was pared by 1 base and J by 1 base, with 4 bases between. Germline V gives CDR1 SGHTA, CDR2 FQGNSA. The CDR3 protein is CASSLDRNTEAFF. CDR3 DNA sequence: TGTGCCAGCAGCTTAGATAGGAACACTGAAGCTTTCTTT.

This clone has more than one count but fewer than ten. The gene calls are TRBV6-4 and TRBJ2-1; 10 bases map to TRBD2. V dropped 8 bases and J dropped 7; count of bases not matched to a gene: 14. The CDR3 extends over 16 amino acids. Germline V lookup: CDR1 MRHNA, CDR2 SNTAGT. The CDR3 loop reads CASPSTGLAGDNEQFF. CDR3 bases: TGTGCCAGCCCCTCGACCGGGCTAGCGGGAGATAATGAGCAGTTCTTC.

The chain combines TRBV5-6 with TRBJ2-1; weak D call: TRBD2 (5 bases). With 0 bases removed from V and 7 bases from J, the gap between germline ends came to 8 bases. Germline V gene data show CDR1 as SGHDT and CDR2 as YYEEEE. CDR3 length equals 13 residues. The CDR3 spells CASSLGGLNEQFF. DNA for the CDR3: TGTGCCAGCAGCTTGGGAGGGCTAAATGAGCAGTTCTTC.

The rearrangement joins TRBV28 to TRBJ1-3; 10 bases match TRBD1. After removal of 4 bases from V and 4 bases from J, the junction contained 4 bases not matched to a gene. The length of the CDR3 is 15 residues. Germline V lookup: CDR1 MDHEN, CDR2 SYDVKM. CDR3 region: CASSSPGQGGNTIYF. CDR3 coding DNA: TGTGCCAGCAGTTCGCCGGGACAGGGGGGAAACACCATATATTTT.

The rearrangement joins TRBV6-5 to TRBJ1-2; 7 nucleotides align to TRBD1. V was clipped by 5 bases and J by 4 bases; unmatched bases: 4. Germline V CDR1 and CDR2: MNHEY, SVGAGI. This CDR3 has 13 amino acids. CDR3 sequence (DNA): TGTGCCAGCAGTACGGGACAGAGCTATGGCTACACCTTC. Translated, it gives CASSTGQSYGYTF.